These T cell receptor beta chains were read from a single sample in a study of control samples from healthy donors and cancer patients. Here immunoSEQ multiplex PCR was the method, and the copy in TCRdb shows in-frame clones only, minus some. The table has about 140,000 clones, roughly nine tenths seen once. Sequencing used blood. The receptors shown here come from a young man in good health. Each CDR3 is given with its conserved first and last residue. Fields, in order: V gene, clone size, J gene, CDR3 protein. The size of a clone is reported for some rows only, either as once, few or many, or as a class for expanded clones.

TRBV19	NA	TRBJ1-5	CASSKDRGLFVQPQHF
TRBV19	NA	TRBJ2-5	CASRSGTGPPETQYF
TRBV27	NA	TRBJ2-2	CASSYDRATEELFF
TRBV14	NA	TRBJ2-5	CASSQEGSGRLETQYF
TRBV9	NA	TRBJ1-3	CASSGTGAYSGNTIYF
TRBV5-1	NA	TRBJ1-1	CASSLQGNTEAFF
TRBV5-1	once	TRBJ1-4	CASTWGDSFNEKLFF
TRBV5-1	NA	TRBJ2-7	CASSLMDRERDEQYF
TRBV29-1	NA	TRBJ1-1	CSVEARWGKSLFF
TRBV2	NA	TRBJ1-6	CASSDLGGHRYNSPLHF
TRBV3-1/TRBV3-2	NA	TRBJ2-1	CASSLLAGAYNEQFF
TRBV3-1/TRBV3-2	NA	TRBJ2-3	CASSQGPAGTGTDTQYF
TRBV28	once	TRBJ1-1	CASSDRAYGTEAFF
TRBV27	NA	TRBJ2-7	CASSLPCLTRTKKSSYEQYF
TRBV24-1	NA	TRBJ1-2	CATSGRGNYGYTF
TRBV29-1	NA	TRBJ2-2	CSVERRLAGALNTGELFF
TRBV11-2	NA	TRBJ2-3	CASSPMHSTDTQYF
TRBV6-5	NA	TRBJ1-2	CASSYGAQGGYTF
TRBV6-1	NA	TRBJ2-5	CASSDRGKGRKETQYF
TRBV28	few	TRBJ1-4	CASSPPTATNEKLFF
TRBV5-1	NA	TRBJ2-5	CASSLVVPSGVGAQYF
TRBV6-5	NA	TRBJ2-5	CASTAGTGGTETQYF
TRBV19	once	TRBJ2-1	CASSIEVDEQFF
TRBV19	NA	TRBJ1-3	CASSNSGNTIYF
TRBV19	NA	TRBJ2-5	CASSKPDPLQETQYF
TRBV6-1	NA	TRBJ2-7	CASSERGAGNSYEQYF